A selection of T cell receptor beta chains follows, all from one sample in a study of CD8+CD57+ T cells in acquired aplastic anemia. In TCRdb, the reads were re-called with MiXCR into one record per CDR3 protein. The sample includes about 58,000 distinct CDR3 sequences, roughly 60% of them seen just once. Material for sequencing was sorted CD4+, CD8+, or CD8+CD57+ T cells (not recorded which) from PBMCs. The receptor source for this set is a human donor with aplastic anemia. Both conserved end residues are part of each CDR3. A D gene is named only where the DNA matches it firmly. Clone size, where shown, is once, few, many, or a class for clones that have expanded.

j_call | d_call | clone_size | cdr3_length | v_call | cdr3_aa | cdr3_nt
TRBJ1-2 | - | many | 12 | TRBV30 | CAWEAVNYGYTF | TGTGCCTGGGAGGCGGTAAACTATGGCTACACCTTC
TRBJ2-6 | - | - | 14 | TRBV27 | CASNAVSGANVLTF | TGTGCCAGCAACGCGGTCTCTGGGGCCAACGTCCTGACTTTC
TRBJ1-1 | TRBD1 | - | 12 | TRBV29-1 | CSGNRGLTEAFF | TGCAGCGGGAACAGGGGGCTAACTGAAGCTTTCTTT
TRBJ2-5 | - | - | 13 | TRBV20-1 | CSAVRMGGETQYF | TGCAGTGCCGTCCGAATGGGCGGAGAGACCCAGTACTTC
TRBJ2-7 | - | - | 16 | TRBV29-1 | CSVEDYRGPLGYEQYF | TGCAGCGTTGAAGATTACCGGGGACCATTGGGCTACGAGCAGTACTTC
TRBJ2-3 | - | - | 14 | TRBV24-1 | CATSDRQFTDTQYF | TGTGCCACCAGTGATCGCCAGTTTACAGATACGCAGTATTTT
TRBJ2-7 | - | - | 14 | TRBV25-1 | CASSGGGRISEQYF | TGTGCCAGCAGTGGGGGGGGCCGCATTAGCGAGCAGTACTTC
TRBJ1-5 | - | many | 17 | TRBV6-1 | CASRLQTGSNSNQPQHF | TGTGCCAGCAGACTTCAGACAGGTTCCAATAGCAATCAGCCCCAGCATTTT
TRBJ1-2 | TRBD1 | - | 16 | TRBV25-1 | CASSETGQGALNGYTF | TGTGCCAGCAGTGAAACGGGACAGGGGGCACTGAATGGCTACACCTTC
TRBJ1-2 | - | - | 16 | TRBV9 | CASSVGLGGLGYGYTF | TGTGCCAGCAGCGTTGGTCTGGGGGGCCTGGGCTATGGCTACACCTTC
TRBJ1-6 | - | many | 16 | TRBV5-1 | CASRRDRGEDNSPLHF | TGCGCCAGCAGACGGGACCGCGGAGAGGATAATTCACCCCTCCACTTT
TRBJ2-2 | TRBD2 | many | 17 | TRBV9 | CASSLTGTSGGTGELFF | TGTGCCAGCAGCCTTACCGGGACTAGCGGGGGTACCGGGGAGCTGTTTTTT
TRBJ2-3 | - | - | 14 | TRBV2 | CASSGSGSADTQYF | TGTGCCAGCAGTGGGAGCGGTAGCGCAGATACGCAGTATTTT
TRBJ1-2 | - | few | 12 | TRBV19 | CASSIHRDGYTF | TGTGCCAGTAGTATACACAGGGATGGCTACACCTTC
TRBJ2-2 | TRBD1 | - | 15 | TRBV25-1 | CASSVRDRDTGELFF | TGTGCCAGCAGTGTCCGGGACAGGGACACCGGGGAGCTGTTTTTT
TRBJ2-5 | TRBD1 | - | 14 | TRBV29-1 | CSVTNLDRGKTQYF | TGCAGCGTTACGAACTTGGACAGGGGAAAGACCCAGTACTTC
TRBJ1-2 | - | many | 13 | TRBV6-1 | CASSETTGIGYTF | TGTGCCAGCAGTGAGACGACAGGAATTGGCTACACCTTC
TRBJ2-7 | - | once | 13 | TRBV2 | CASSEQGINEQYF | TGTGCCAGCAGTGAACAGGGGATAAACGAGCAGTACTTC